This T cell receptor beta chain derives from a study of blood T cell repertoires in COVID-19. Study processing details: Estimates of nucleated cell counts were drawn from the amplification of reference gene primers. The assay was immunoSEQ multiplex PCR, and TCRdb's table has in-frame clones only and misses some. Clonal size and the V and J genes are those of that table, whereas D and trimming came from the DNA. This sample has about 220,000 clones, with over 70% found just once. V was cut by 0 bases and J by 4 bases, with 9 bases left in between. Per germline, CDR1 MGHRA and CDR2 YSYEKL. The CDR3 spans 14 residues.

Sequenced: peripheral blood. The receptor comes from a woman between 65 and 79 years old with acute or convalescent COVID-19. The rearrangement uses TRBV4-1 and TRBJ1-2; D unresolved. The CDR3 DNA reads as TGCGCCAGCAGCCAAGACAGTTACCTCTATGGCTACACCTTC. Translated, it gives CASSQDSYLYGYTF.